This T cell receptor (beta chain) came from a study of response to subunit inactivated influenza vaccine. TCRdb re-derived calls from the RT-PCR reads in MiXCR, one entry per CDR3 protein. Altogether around 540,000 distinct CDR3 sequences are present, about 12% being singletons, with the ten largest covering 9.5% to 13%. Study-wide results and caveats: The authors proposed limited new T cell recruitment per seasonal influenza vaccination.

Many counts were recorded for this clonotype. Its target is not known. Trimming removed 2 bases from V and 8 bases from J; junction bases left unmatched: 4. The CDR3 loop spans 15 amino acids. Germline CDR1 reads MNHEY; CDR2 reads SVGAGI. This specimen consisted of PBMCs from blood, obtained on the day of vaccination. This chain joins TRBV6-5 and TRBJ1-6, with 9 nucleotides matching TRBD1. The source is a man in his forties or fifties who received an inactivated influenza vaccine. In DNA form, the CDR3 reads TGTGCCAGCAGTTACGAGGGACAGGGAGATTCACCCCTCCACTTT. Translation gives CASSYEGQGDSPLHF.